In its sample, the clone carrying this T cell receptor (beta chain) was seen a few times. This record comes from a study of blood T cells in healthy people across ages. The second PCR ran roughly 7 to 12 cycles with a sample-barcoded 5' primer and J-beta primers. MiXCR, applied by TCRdb to the 5' RACE reads, yields one record per CDR3 protein. The repertoire has some 750,000 distinct CDR3 sequences, 22% of them found once; the top ten carry about 20%. Sequencing input: blood. This sequence originates from a man in his 70s in good health.

The DNA of the CDR3 is TGTGCCAGCAGTCCCCTCGTGAGGGGGCAAGAGACCCAGTACTTC. This encodes CASSPLVRGQETQYF. The rearrangement links TRBV3-1 to TRBJ2-5, with a tentative D call TRBD1 (6 bases). V lost 6 bases and J lost 2, with 16 bases in between. Germline V gene data show CDR1 as LGHDT and CDR2 as YNNKEL (reference sequence). The CDR3 loop spans 15 amino acids.